These T cell receptor beta chains were read from a single sample in a study of T cell responses to AZD1222 COVID-19 vaccine. Method: immunoSEQ multiplex PCR; TCRdb's copy keeps in-frame clones and lacks some. The data contain 150,000 to 200,000 clones, about 87% of them singletons. This specimen consisted of peripheral blood, obtained on day 0 of MenACWY control vaccination. Receptors were obtained from an adult in good health. CDR3s leave out the opening cysteine and the closing phenylalanine or tryptophan. D genes are given only for firm matches.

v_call	j_call	d_call	cdr3_aa
TRBV5-1	TRBJ2-6	TRBD2	ASSLELAGHSGANVLT
TRBV27	TRBJ1-4	-	ASSLQQGEKLF
TRBV6-6	TRBJ1-1	-	ASNEGSPGEAF
TRBV5-1	TRBJ2-1	-	ASSLNGGEQF
TRBV6-5	TRBJ2-7	-	ATQRELWSSYEQY
TRBV5-1	TRBJ1-1	-	ASSGQDGLNTEAF
TRBV9	TRBJ1-1	-	ASSVRTGIDTEAF
TRBV9	TRBJ2-2	-	ASSVDGGRNTGELF
TRBV19	TRBJ1-6	-	ASSINGGANSPLH
TRBV4-3	TRBJ2-3	-	ASSQDLGVLQY
TRBV21-1	TRBJ1-6	-	ASRKGVEPPLH
TRBV10-3	TRBJ2-7	-	AISEFSQVSYEQY
TRBV28	TRBJ2-7	TRBD2	ASSLGGGAPYEQY
TRBV19	TRBJ2-1	-	ASSIGLSSYNEQF
TRBV19	TRBJ2-7	TRBD2	ASSTGLAGGTYEQY
TRBV7-2	TRBJ1-5	-	ASSLSGGGQPQH
TRBV7-9	TRBJ1-1	TRBD1	ASSILQGRNTEAF
TRBV30	TRBJ2-3	TRBD2	AWSVPTSADTQY
TRBV15	TRBJ2-5	-	ATSRDRRGQETQY
TRBV19	TRBJ1-2	-	ASSSGPGGVYGYT
TRBV6-5	TRBJ1-5	-	ASIRTFSNQPQH
TRBV2	TRBJ1-1	-	ASIEQEDTEAF
TRBV19	TRBJ2-1	TRBD2	ASSIGGTSVYNEQF
TRBV7-3	TRBJ2-3	-	ASSSGPTDTQY
TRBV29-1	TRBJ2-5	-	SVVSVYQETQY
TRBV10-3	TRBJ2-7	-	AISDLESSDEQY
TRBV6-5	TRBJ2-5	TRBD2	ASSYSGGGQETQY
TRBV19	TRBJ1-5	TRBD1	ASSIPGQGNGQPQH
TRBV7-8	TRBJ1-2	-	ASSTQKMSGRGYT
TRBV4-1	TRBJ2-7	-	ASSQVQGSYEQY
TRBV6-5	TRBJ2-7	-	ASSPDRSEQY
TRBV19	TRBJ2-1	TRBD2	ASSQSGSSYNEQF